This entry lists 10 T cell receptor beta chains sequenced from one sample in a study of blood T cell repertoires in COVID-19. TCRdb's table, derived via immunoSEQ multiplex PCR, lists solely in-frame clones and lacks some. The sample has about 65,000 clones, more than 75% seen once; the top ten hold 1.3%. The sample comprised peripheral blood. The origin of the receptors is a man aged 60-69 years with acute or convalescent COVID-19.

The CDR3 DNA reads as TGTGCCAGCAGCACACCCCCTGTGGTACCCCTCCACTTT. Its translation: CASSTPPVVPLHF. This chain connects TRBV11-2 to TRBJ1-6; D is uncertain. V was trimmed by 5 bases and J by 12 bases, leaving 14 bases between them. The CDR3 length is 13 residues. Germline V gives CDR1 SGHAT, CDR2 FQNNGV.

The rearrangement links TRBV2 to TRBJ1-6; D remains unclear. The length of the CDR3 is 14 residues. V dropped 5 bases and J dropped 8 bases, with 13 bases sitting between them. Germline values: CDR1 SNHLY, CDR2 FYNNEI. The CDR3 region is CASSPEQVDSPLHF. CDR3 in DNA: TGTGCCAGCAGTCCCGAGCAAGTGGATTCACCCCTCCACTTT.

The CDR3 DNA reads as TGTGCCAGCAGCCCCCAAAACCTAAACAGGGGGCGAAACACTGAAGCTTTCTTT. This sequence encodes CASSPQNLNRGRNTEAFF. The rearrangement links TRBV7-9 to TRBJ1-1, with 9 bases matching TRBD1. V was pared by 5 bases and J by 2 bases, with 15 bases of the junction left unmatched. Germline CDR1 reads SEHNR; CDR2 reads FQNEAQ (reference sequence). The CDR3 covers 18 residues.

This clone was seen a single time. The chain is built from TRBV27 and TRBJ1-5; D gene unclear. Germline lookup yields CDR1 MNHEY and CDR2 SMNVEV (reference sequence). The ends were cut back, 4 bases at V and 4 bases at J, with 8 bases in the middle. The CDR3 consists of 13 residues. CDR3 amino acids: CASSYVRNQPQHF. CDR3 bases: TGTGCCAGCAGTTATGTCAGGAATCAGCCCCAGCATTTT.

The chain uses TRBV7-9 and TRBJ1-5; 9 bases are a match to TRBD1. Germline values: CDR1 SEHNR, CDR2 FQNEAQ (reference sequence). The CDR3 loop spans 16 amino acids. Trimming at V came to 3 bases and at J to 3 bases, leaving 6 bases not matched to a gene. The CDR3 loop is CASSFWTGAVNQPQHF. The CDR3 DNA is TGTGCCAGCAGCTTCTGGACAGGGGCCGTCAATCAGCCCCAGCATTTT. The full variable domain, with the rest looked up from reference TRBV7-9 and TRBJ1-5, is DTGVSQNPRHKITKRGQNVTFRCDPISEHNRLYWYRQTLGQGPEFLTYFQNEAQLEKSRLLSDRFSAERPKGSFSTLEIQRTEQGDSAMYLCASSFWTGAVNQPQHFGDGTRLSIL.

This clone was seen once. The chain is built from TRBV30 and TRBJ2-1; 10 nucleotides line up with TRBD1. V lost 2 bases and J lost 7; bases outside the gene matches: 8. The CDR3 runs 15 residues. From germline, CDR1 is GTSNPN and CDR2 SVGIG (reference sequence). This chain's CDR3 is CAWSTTGGVGNEQFF. CDR3 in DNA: TGTGCCTGGAGTACGACAGGGGGCGTGGGGAATGAGCAGTTCTTC.

This chain links TRBV5-1 with TRBJ1-6, with TRBD1 matching over 10 bases. V lost 0 bases to trimming and J lost 7 bases; unmatched junction nucleotides: 1. The CDR3 contains 15 residues. Germline values: CDR1 SGHRS, CDR2 YFSETQ. Here the CDR3 DNA reads TGCGCCAGCAGCTTGGGACAGGGGGCCAATTCACCCCTCCACTTT. This translates into CASSLGQGANSPLHF.

This clone appeared a few times. DNA for the CDR3: TGTGCCAGCAGTTTAGCGGGGTACGAGCAGTACTTC. Translation: CASSLAGYEQYF. The V gene is TRBV28, the J gene TRBJ2-7, with a weak D call TRBD2 (6 bases). Trimming removed 2 bases from V and 4 bases from J, with 6 bases in between. The CDR3 loop spans 12 amino acids. Looked up from germline, CDR1 is MDHEN and CDR2 is SYDVKM. The full variable domain, completed using reference TRBV28 and TRBJ2-7, is DVKVTQSSRYLVKRTGEKVFLECVQDMDHENMFWYRQDPGLGLRLIYFSYDVKMKEKGDIPEGYSVSREKKERFSLILESASTNQTSMYLCASSLAGYEQYFGPGTRLTVT.

The chain links TRBV2 to TRBJ1-1; tentatively, D is TRBD1 (5 bases). The CDR3 has 14 amino acids. V was pared by 6 bases and J by 1 base, with 12 bases between. In germline, CDR1 is SNHLY, CDR2 FYNNEI. The CDR3 DNA sequence: TGTGCCAGCAGGGAAAACCAGGGGAACACTGAAGCTTTCTTT. It codes for CASRENQGNTEAFF.

The rearrangement joins TRBV4-1 to TRBJ2-5; D is perhaps TRBD2 (7 bases). The germline V and J ends were trimmed by 3 bases and 0 bases, with 17 bases remaining between them. The V gene's germline CDR1 is MGHRA and CDR2 YSYEKL. There are 17 residues in the CDR3. The CDR3 reads CASSQAGDTTYQETQYF. The CDR3 DNA follows: TGCGCCAGCAGCCAGGCGGGGGACACGACGTACCAAGAGACCCAGTACTTC.